Listed here are 23 T cell receptor beta chains from one sample, sequenced in a study of blood T cell repertoires in COVID-19. TCRdb keeps only in-frame clones here, not all; method: immunoSEQ multiplex PCR. Among approximately 70,000 clones, around 92% were seen once, and the ten largest hold less than 15%. Material: peripheral blood. These receptors all come from a human donor with active COVID-19. The donor label of this sample is uncertain.

The chain employs TRBV6-6 and TRBJ2-1; perhaps TRBD2 as D (7 bases). CDR1 is MNHNY and CDR2 is SVGAGI in the germline V gene (reference sequence). The CDR3 consists of 13 residues. The V end lost 5 bases, the J end lost 15 bases, and 20 bases lay between the germline ends. CDR3 nucleotide sequence: TGTGCCAGCAGTGGACTAGAGGTGGAAGGGGGGTTCTTC. It encodes CASSGLEVEGGFF.

V gene TRBV18 combines with J gene TRBJ2-1; TRBD1 agrees at 9 bases. Looked up from germline, CDR1 is KGHSH and CDR2 is LQKENI. The V gene end was trimmed by 0 bases and the J gene end by 7 bases; junction bases not matched to a gene: 7. This CDR3 has 16 amino acids. The CDR3 nucleotides read TGTGCCAGCTCACCACCCGGGACAGGGAAAGGAAATGAGCAGTTCTTC. This sequence encodes CASSPPGTGKGNEQFF.

This chain connects TRBV30 to TRBJ1-6; the D is unclear. Germline CDR1 and CDR2: GTSNPN and SVGIG (reference sequence). The V end was cut by 2 bases, the J end by 7 bases, with 12 bases between. There are 14 residues in the CDR3. As DNA, the CDR3 is TGTGCCTGGAGTTCCGACACGCTGAATTCACCCCTCCACTTT. This encodes CAWSSDTLNSPLHF.

This chain joins TRBV18 and TRBJ2-3, with 9 bases lining up with TRBD1. J lost 4 bases, V lost 0 bases, and 11 bases had no gene match. The CDR3 has 18 residues. In germline, CDR1 is KGHSH, CDR2 LQKENI. The DNA for the CDR3 is TGTGCCAGCTCACCACCGGGGACAGGGATGGCCAGGGCAGATACGCAGTATTTT. As protein: CASSPPGTGMARADTQYF.

This clone was observed a single time. The CDR3 loop is CASSASGRPHNEQFF. CDR3 nucleotides: TGTGCCAGCAGTGCCAGCGGGAGGCCCCACAATGAGCAGTTCTTC. The chain is built from TRBV27 and TRBJ2-1; 9 positions agree with TRBD2. CDR1 and CDR2 (germline): MNHEY, SMNVEV (reference sequence). The CDR3 is made up of 15 amino acids. Trimming removed 5 bases from V and 5 bases from J; junction bases left unmatched: 7.

The rearrangement links TRBV18 to TRBJ2-3, with D hard to call. CDR3 length: 14 residues. V lost 0 bases to trimming and J lost 4 bases, with 8 bases between them. Germline-derived CDR1 and CDR2 are KGHSH and LQKENI. The CDR3 DNA sequence: TGTGCCAGCTCACCACCGCACGGTGCAGATACGCAGTATTTT. It codes for CASSPPHGADTQYF.

V usage is TRBV5-4 and J usage is TRBJ1-3, with D tentatively TRBD1 (5 bases). Germline V CDR1 and CDR2: SGHNT, YYREEE (reference sequence). The ends were cut back, 0 bases at V and 0 bases at J, with 10 bases in the middle. CDR3 length: 16 amino acids. The CDR3 sequence: CASSLGQPSSGNTIYF. CDR3 DNA sequence: TGTGCCAGCAGCTTGGGACAGCCTAGCTCTGGAAACACCATATATTTT.

The CDR3 loop is CASSQEKARETQPQHF. The DNA for the CDR3 is TGTGCCAGCAGCCAAGAGAAGGCCAGGGAAACTCAGCCCCAGCATTTT. V usage is TRBV28 and J usage is TRBJ1-5, with a tentative D call TRBD1 (5 bases). Germline loops: CDR1 MDHEN, CDR2 SYDVKM. Trimming pared 6 bases from V and 6 bases from J, leaving 21 bases between. The CDR3 length is 16 residues.

The rearrangement links TRBV7-9 to TRBJ1-1; D unresolved. V gave up 5 bases and J gave up 3 bases, with 10 bases separating them. This CDR3 has 13 residues. Germline V gene data show CDR1 as SEHNR and CDR2 as FQNEAQ (reference sequence). The CDR3 DNA reads as TGTGCCAGCAGCCCCTTAGCGGACACTGAAGCTTTCTTT. Residues: CASSPLADTEAFF.

The chain joins TRBV7-2 to TRBJ2-7; TRBD2 matches 7 bases. J gave up 6 bases and V 0 bases, and 5 bases lay outside the gene matches. Germline CDR1 SGHTA, CDR2 FQGNSA. The CDR3 is 14 amino acids. CDR3 coding DNA: TGTGCCAGCAGCTTAGCGCGGGAGTCTGTCGAGCAGTACTTC. Translating it yields CASSLARESVEQYF.

This chain links TRBV6-5 with TRBJ2-7; TRBD2 aligns across 12 bases. CDR1 is MNHEY and CDR2 is SVGAGI in the germline V gene. This CDR3 contains 16 residues. V was clipped by 2 bases and J by 4 bases; unmatched bases: 6. The CDR3 loop is CASSYRMTSGSYEQYF. The CDR3 region has the DNA TGTGCCAGCAGTTACCGGATGACTAGCGGGAGTTACGAGCAGTACTTC.

This clone was observed a handful of times. The chain joins TRBV9 to TRBJ2-7; 9 bases line up with TRBD1. CDR1 SGDLS and CDR2 YYNGEE come from the germline V gene. V gave up 4 bases and J gave up 1 base; unmatched junction bases: 9. The CDR3 totals 16 residues. The CDR3 loop is CASSSSGGTGSYEQYF. CDR3 nucleotide sequence: TGTGCCAGCAGCTCCTCCGGTGGGACAGGGTCCTACGAGCAGTACTTC.

V gene TRBV27 combines with J gene TRBJ1-5; 7 bases fit TRBD1. The CDR3 runs 13 residues. V trimming: 4 bases; J trimming: 4 bases; junction bases outside the gene matches: 1. Germline V CDR1 and CDR2: MNHEY, SMNVEV (reference sequence). The CDR3 reads CASSYRGNQPQHF. As DNA, the CDR3 is TGTGCCAGCAGTTACAGGGGTAATCAGCCCCAGCATTTT.

The chain recombines TRBV7-9 with TRBJ2-5, with 16 bases aligning to TRBD2. With V trimmed by 4 bases and J by 5 bases, 7 bases remained unmatched. CDR1 and CDR2 (germline): SEHNR, FQNEAQ (reference sequence). This CDR3 contains 17 residues. Here the CDR3 DNA reads TGTGCCAGCAGCTCCTGGGGACTAGCGGGAGGGGTGGAGACCCAGTACTTC. Its protein is CASSSWGLAGGVETQYF.

Turning to this clone: The sample has other DNA sequences that encode this CDR3 too. The chain uses TRBV7-2 and TRBJ2-5, with D uncertain. In germline, CDR1 is SGHTA, CDR2 FQGNSA. The V and J ends lost 2 bases and 5 bases respectively, with 3 bases between them. This CDR3 is built from 11 residues. In DNA, the CDR3 is TGTGCCAGCAGCTTATCGGAGACCCAGTACTTC. Its translation is CASSLSETQYF.

This clone occurred a few times. The chain employs TRBV6-5 and TRBJ2-1; TRBD2 aligns across 7 bases. The CDR3 is 14 amino acids. The V gene's germline CDR1 is MNHEY and CDR2 SVGAGI. This CDR3 is CGPTSAALGNEQFF. CDR3 DNA: TGTGGGCCCACTAGCGCAGCTTTAGGCAATGAGCAGTTCTTC.

This sequence joins TRBV10-2 and TRBJ2-1; D gene uncertain. The V gene lost 6 bases and the J gene lost 9 bases, with 12 bases spanning the gap. CDR1 is WSHSY and CDR2 is SAAADI in the germline V gene. The CDR3 covers 12 residues. In DNA form, the CDR3 reads TGCGCCAGCAGCCTCCAGGTGATTGAGCAGTTCTTC. Translated: CASSLQVIEQFF.

The chain carries TRBV5-6 and TRBJ1-1; TRBD1 matches at 7 bases. V gave up 3 bases and J gave up 5 bases; unmatched junction bases: 7. Germline assignment: CDR1 SGHDT and CDR2 YYEEEE. The CDR3 totals 14 residues. CDR3 sequence: CASSWAAGGTEAFF. The CDR3 region has the DNA TGTGCCAGCAGCTGGGCTGCAGGGGGGACTGAAGCTTTCTTT.

The chain uses TRBV28 and TRBJ1-1, with TRBD1 identical over 8 bases. Germline V gene lookup returns CDR1 MDHEN and CDR2 SYDVKM. The V segment lost 5 bases and the J segment 5 bases; nucleotides outside the gene matches: 7. The CDR3 length is 14 residues. CDR3 sequence reads: CASSDRTGWTEAFF. The DNA for the CDR3 is TGTGCCAGCAGTGACCGGACAGGGTGGACTGAAGCTTTCTTT.

This clone appeared once. The chain employs TRBV29-1 and TRBJ2-1; possible D gene TRBD1, 6 bases. The ends were cut back, 7 bases at V and 6 bases at J, with 13 bases in the middle. CDR3 length equals 12 residues. Germline CDR1 reads SQVTM; CDR2 reads ANQGSEA. The CDR3 DNA sequence: TGCAGCGCAACAGGGTTTGGCAATGAGCAGTTCTTC. Residues: CSATGFGNEQFF.

The rearrangement links TRBV7-9 to TRBJ2-3; 15 nucleotides match TRBD2. This CDR3 contains 17 residues. Looked up from germline, CDR1 is SEHNR and CDR2 is FQNEAQ (reference sequence). Unmatched junction bases numbered 7, after V lost 5 bases and J lost 4 bases. For the CDR3, the DNA is TGTGCCAGCAGCGCCCGGACTAGCGGGAGGGCCCCAGATACGCAGTATTTT. Translating it yields CASSARTSGRAPDTQYF. The variable domain in full, with the rest retrieved from reference TRBV7-9 and TRBJ2-3, is DTGVSQNPRHKITKRGQNVTFRCDPISEHNRLYWYRQTLGQGPEFLTYFQNEAQLEKSRLLSDRFSAERPKGSFSTLEIQRTEQGDSAMYLCASSARTSGRAPDTQYFGPGTRLTVL.

This clone was found a few times. This rearrangement joins TRBV19 to TRBJ2-7; 7 bases map to TRBD2. Per germline, CDR1 LNHDA and CDR2 SQIVND (reference sequence). The J segment lost 2 bases and the V segment lost 1 base, leaving 5 bases of the junction unmatched. This CDR3 has 15 residues. Here the CDR3 DNA reads TGTGCCAGTAGTATAGTAGCGGGCTTCACCTACGAGCAGTACTTC. Translation gives CASSIVAGFTYEQYF.

The rearrangement uses TRBV5-1 and TRBJ2-5; 7 bases map to TRBD1. Germline V gene lookup returns CDR1 SGHRS and CDR2 YFSETQ. This CDR3 contains 15 residues. V was clipped by 3 bases and J by 2 bases; unmatched bases: 7. CDR3 coding DNA: TGCGCCAGCAGCTCACCACAGGGGTTACAAGAGACCCAGTACTTC. Its translation is CASSSPQGLQETQYF.